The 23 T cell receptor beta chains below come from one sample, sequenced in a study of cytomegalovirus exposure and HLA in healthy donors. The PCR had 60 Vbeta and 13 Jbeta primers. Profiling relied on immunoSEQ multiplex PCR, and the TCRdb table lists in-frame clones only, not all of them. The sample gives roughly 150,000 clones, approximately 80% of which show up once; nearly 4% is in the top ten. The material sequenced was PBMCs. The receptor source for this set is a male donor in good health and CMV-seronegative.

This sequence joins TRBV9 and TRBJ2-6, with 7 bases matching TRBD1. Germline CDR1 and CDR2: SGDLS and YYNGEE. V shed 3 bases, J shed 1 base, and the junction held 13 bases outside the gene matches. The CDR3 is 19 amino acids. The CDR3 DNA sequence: TGTGCCAGCAGCGGGGGACCGGTGGACAGGTCGTCTGGGGCCAACGTCCTGACTTTC. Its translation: CASSGGPVDRSSGANVLTF.

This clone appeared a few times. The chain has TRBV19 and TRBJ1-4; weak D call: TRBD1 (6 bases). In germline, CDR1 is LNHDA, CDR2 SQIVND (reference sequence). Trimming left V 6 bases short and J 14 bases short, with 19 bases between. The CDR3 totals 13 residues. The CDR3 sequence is CASSQGGPLRLFF. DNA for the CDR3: TGTGCCAGTAGCCAAGGGGGACCGCTGCGGCTGTTTTTT.

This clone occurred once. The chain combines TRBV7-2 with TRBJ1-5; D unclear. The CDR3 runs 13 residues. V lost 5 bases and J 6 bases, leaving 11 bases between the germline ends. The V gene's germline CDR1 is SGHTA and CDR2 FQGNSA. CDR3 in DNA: TGTGCCAGCAGCCCGGACTGGGGTCAGCCCCAGCATTTT. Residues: CASSPDWGQPQHF.

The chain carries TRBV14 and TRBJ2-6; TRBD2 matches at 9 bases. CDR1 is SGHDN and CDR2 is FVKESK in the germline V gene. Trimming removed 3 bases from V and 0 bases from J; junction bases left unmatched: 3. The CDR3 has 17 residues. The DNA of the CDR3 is TGTGCCAGCAGCCACAGTAGCGGGAGCTCTGGGGCCAACGTCCTGACTTTC. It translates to CASSHSSGSSGANVLTF. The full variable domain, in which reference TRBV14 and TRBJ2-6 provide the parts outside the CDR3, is EAGVTQFPSHSVIEKGQTVTLRCDPISGHDNLYWYRRVMGKEIKFLLHFVKESKQDESGMPNNRFLAERTGGTYSTLKVQPAELEDSGVYFCASSHSSGSSGANVLTFGAGSRLTVL.

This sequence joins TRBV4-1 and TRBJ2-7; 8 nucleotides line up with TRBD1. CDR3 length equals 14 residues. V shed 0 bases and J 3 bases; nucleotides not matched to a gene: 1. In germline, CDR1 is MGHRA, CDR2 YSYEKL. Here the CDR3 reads CASSQDDRGYEQYF. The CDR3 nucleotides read TGCGCCAGCAGCCAAGATGACAGGGGCTACGAGCAGTACTTC.

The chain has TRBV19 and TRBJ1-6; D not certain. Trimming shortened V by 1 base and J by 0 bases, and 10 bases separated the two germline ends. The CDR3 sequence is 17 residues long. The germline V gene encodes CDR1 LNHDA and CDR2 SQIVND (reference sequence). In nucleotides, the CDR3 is TGTGCCAGTAGTATAGGACATTCGAGCTCCTATAATTCACCCCTCCACTTT. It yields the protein CASSIGHSSSYNSPLHF.

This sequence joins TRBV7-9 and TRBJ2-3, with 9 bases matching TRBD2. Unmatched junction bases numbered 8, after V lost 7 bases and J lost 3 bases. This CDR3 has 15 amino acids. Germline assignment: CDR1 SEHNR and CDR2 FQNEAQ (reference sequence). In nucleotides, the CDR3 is TGTGCCAGCACCCCGAATAGCGGGGGTACAGATACGCAGTATTTT. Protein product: CASTPNSGGTDTQYF.

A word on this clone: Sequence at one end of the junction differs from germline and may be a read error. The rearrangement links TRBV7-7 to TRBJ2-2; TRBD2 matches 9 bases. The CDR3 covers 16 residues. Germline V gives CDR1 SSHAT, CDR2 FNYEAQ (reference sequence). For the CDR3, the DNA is TGTGCTAGCAGCTTAGTAGCGGGGGCGAACACCGGGGAGCTGTTTTTT. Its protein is CASSLVAGANTGELFF. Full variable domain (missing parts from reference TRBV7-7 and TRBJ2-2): GAGVSQSPRYKVTKRGQDVTLRCDPISSHATLYWYQQALGQGPEFLTYFNYEAQPDKSGLPSDRFSAERPEGSISTLTIQRTEQRDSAMYRCASSLVAGANTGELFFGEGSRLTVL.

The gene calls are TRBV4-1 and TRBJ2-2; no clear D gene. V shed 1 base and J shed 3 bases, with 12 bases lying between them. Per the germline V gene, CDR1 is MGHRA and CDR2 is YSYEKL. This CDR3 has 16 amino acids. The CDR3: CASSQGRRSDTGELFF. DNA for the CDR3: TGCGCCAGCAGCCAAGGTCGCAGGTCAGACACCGGGGAGCTGTTTTTT.

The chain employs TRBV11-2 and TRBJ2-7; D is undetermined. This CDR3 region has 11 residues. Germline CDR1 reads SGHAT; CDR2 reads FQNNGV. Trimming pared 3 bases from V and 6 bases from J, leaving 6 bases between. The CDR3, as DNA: TGTGCCAGCAGCTTGGCCTTCGAGCAGTACTTC. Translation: CASSLAFEQYF.

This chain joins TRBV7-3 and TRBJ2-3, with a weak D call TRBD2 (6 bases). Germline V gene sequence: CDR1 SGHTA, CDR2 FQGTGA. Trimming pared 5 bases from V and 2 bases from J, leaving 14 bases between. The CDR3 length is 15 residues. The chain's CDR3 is CASSLVEGYTDTQYF. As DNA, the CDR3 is TGTGCCAGCAGCCTCGTGGAGGGGTACACAGATACGCAGTATTTT.

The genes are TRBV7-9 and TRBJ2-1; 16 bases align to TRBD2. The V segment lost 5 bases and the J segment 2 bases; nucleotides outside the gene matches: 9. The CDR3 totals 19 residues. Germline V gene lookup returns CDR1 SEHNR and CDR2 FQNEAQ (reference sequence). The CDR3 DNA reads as TGTGCCAGCAGCCCACAGGGGGGACTAGCGGGAGGGCCCTACAATGAGCAGTTCTTC. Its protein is CASSPQGGLAGGPYNEQFF. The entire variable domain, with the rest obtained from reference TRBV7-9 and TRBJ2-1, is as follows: DTGVSQNPRHKITKRGQNVTFRCDPISEHNRLYWYRQTLGQGPEFLTYFQNEAQLEKSRLLSDRFSAERPKGSFSTLEIQRTEQGDSAMYLCASSPQGGLAGGPYNEQFFGPGTRLTVL.

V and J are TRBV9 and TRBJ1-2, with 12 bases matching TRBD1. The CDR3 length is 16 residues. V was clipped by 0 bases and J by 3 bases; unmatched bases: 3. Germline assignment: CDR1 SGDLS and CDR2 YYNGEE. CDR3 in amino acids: CASSVDGTGGYYGYTF. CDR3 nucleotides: TGTGCCAGCAGCGTAGACGGGACAGGGGGCTACTATGGCTACACCTTC.

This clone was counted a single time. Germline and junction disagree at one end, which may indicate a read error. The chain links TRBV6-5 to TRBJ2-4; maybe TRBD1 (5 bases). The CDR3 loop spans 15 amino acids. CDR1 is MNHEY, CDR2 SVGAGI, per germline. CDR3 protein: CASSLLGATKNSQYF. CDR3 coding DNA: TGTGCCAGCAGCCTTTTAGGGGCGACCAAAAACAGTCAGTACTTC.

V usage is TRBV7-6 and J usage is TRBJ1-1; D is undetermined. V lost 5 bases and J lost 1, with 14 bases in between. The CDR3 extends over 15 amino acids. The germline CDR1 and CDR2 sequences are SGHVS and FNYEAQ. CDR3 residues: CASSPQSGTNTEAFF. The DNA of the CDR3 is TGTGCCAGCAGCCCCCAGTCGGGAACGAACACTGAAGCTTTCTTT.

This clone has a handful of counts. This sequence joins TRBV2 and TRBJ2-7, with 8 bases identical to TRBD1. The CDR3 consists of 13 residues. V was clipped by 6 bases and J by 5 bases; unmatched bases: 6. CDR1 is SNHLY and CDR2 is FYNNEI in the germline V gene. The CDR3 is CASSLQGAHEQYF. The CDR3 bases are TGTGCCAGCAGCCTCCAGGGGGCCCACGAGCAGTACTTC.

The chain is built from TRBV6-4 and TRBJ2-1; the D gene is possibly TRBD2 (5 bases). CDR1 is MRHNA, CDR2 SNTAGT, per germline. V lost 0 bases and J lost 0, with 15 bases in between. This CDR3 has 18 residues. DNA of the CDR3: TGTGCCAGCAGTGACTCCGGGGTCGGAGGAGGCTCCTACAATGAGCAGTTCTTC. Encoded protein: CASSDSGVGGGSYNEQFF.

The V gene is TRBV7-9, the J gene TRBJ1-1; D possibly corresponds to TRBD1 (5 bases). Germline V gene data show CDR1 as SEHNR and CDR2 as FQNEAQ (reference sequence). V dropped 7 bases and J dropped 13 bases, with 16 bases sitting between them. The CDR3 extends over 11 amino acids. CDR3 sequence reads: CASKEDTHVFF. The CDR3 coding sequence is TGTGCCAGCAAAGAGGACACCCACGTTTTCTTT.

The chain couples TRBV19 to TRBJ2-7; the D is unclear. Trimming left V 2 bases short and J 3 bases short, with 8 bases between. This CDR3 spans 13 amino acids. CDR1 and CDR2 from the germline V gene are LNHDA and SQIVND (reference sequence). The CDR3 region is CASSIMPDYEQYF. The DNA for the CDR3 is TGTGCCAGTAGTATAATGCCAGACTACGAGCAGTACTTC.

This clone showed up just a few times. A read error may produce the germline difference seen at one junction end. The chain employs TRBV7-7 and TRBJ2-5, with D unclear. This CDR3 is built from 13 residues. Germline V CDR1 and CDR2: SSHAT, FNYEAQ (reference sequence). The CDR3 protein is CASSLGVVETQYF. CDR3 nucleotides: TGTGCTAGCAGCTTAGGAGTGGTGGAGACCCAGTACTTC.

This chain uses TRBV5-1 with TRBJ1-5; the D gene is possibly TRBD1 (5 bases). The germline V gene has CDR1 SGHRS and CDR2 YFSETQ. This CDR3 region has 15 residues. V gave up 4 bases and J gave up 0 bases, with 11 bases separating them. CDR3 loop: CASSAGDNSNQPQHF. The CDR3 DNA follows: TGCGCCAGCAGCGCGGGGGATAATAGCAATCAGCCCCAGCATTTT.

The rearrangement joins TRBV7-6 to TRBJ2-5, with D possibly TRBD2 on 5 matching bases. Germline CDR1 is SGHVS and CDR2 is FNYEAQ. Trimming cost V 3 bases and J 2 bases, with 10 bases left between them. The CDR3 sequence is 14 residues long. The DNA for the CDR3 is TGTGCCAGCAGCTTGGAGGTCGGACAAGAGACCCAGTACTTC. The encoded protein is CASSLEVGQETQYF.

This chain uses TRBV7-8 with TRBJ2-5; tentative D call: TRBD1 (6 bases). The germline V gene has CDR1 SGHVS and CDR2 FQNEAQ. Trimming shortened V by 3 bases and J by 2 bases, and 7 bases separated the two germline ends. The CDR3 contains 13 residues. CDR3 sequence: CASSFGQQETQYF. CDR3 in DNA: TGTGCCAGCAGCTTTGGACAGCAAGAGACCCAGTACTTC.